The 9 T cell receptor beta chains presented below share a single source sample, sequenced in a study of blood T cell repertoires in COVID-19. Assay used: immunoSEQ multiplex PCR; TCRdb lists only in-frame clones, some missing. The table shows over 120,000 clones, with 76% occurring only once. The specimen was peripheral blood. The origin of the receptors is a woman aged 80 or older with active or convalescent COVID-19.

V usage is TRBV11-1 and J usage is TRBJ1-1; TRBD1 aligns across 7 bases. CDR1 is SGHAT and CDR2 is FQDESV in the germline V gene (reference sequence). The CDR3 is made up of 13 amino acids. J gave up 11 bases and V 1 base, and 7 bases lay outside the gene matches. The CDR3 DNA is TGTGCCAGCAGCTTAGAGACAGGGTTGATGGCTTTCTTT. It yields the protein CASSLETGLMAFF. Together with reference TRBV11-1 and TRBJ1-1, the CDR3 gives the full variable domain: EAEVAQSPRYKITEKSQAVAFWCDPISGHATLYWYRQILGQGPELLVQFQDESVVDDSQLPKDRFSAERLKGVDSTLKIQPAELGDSAMYLCASSLETGLMAFFGQGTRLTVV.

The chain employs TRBV12-3 or TRBV12-4 and TRBJ1-1, with 7 bases matching TRBD1. V lost 2 bases to trimming and J lost 10 bases; unmatched junction nucleotides: 7. The CDR3 covers 13 residues. CDR3 in amino acids: CASSLTGVSRAFF. CDR3 in DNA: TGTGCCAGCAGTTTAACAGGGGTTTCGCGAGCTTTCTTT.

The J gene is TRBJ2-2, the V gene TRBV5-8, with D perhaps TRBD1 (6 bases). From germline, CDR1 is SGHTS and CDR2 YDEGEE. This CDR3 is 16 amino acids long. Trimming pared 4 bases from V and 6 bases from J, leaving 19 bases between. In DNA, the CDR3 is TGTGCCAGCAGCCACAGGCGGACAGCTTATTCCGGGGAGCTGTTTTTT. Protein: CASSHRRTAYSGELFF. Full variable domain (missing parts from reference TRBV5-8 and TRBJ2-2): EAGVTQSPTHLIKTRGQQATLRCSPISGHTSVYWYQQALGLGLQFLLWYDEGEERNRGNFPPRFSGRQFPNYSSELNVNALELEDSALYLCASSHRRTAYSGELFFGEGSRLTVL.

This clone has just a few counts. The chain combines TRBV5-1 with TRBJ1-6; TRBD1 agrees at 7 bases. The CDR3 consists of 14 residues. CDR1 SGHRS and CDR2 YFSETQ come from the germline V gene. J lost 7 bases, V lost 6 bases, and 7 bases had no gene match. CDR3 DNA: TGCGCCAGCACTTCCGGGACAGTAAATTCACCCCTCCACTTT. It is translated as CASTSGTVNSPLHF. The full variable domain, with the rest looked up from reference TRBV5-1 and TRBJ1-6, is KAGVTQTPRYLIKTRGQQVTLSCSPISGHRSVSWYQQTPGQGLQFLFEYFSETQRNKGNFPGRFSGRQFSNSRSEMNVSTLELGDSALYLCASTSGTVNSPLHFGNGTRLTVT.

V gene TRBV5-1 combines with J gene TRBJ2-1; TRBD2 agrees at 11 bases. CDR3 size: 16 residues. V dropped 0 bases and J dropped 7; count of bases not matched to a gene: 6. Germline CDR1 reads SGHRS; CDR2 reads YFSETQ. The CDR3 DNA reads as TGCGCCAGCAGCTTGGTAGCGGGGGGGCCAGGGAATGAGCAGTTCTTC. It translates to CASSLVAGGPGNEQFF. Together with reference TRBV5-1 and TRBJ2-1, the CDR3 gives the full variable domain: KAGVTQTPRYLIKTRGQQVTLSCSPISGHRSVSWYQQTPGQGLQFLFEYFSETQRNKGNFPGRFSGRQFSNSRSEMNVSTLELGDSALYLCASSLVAGGPGNEQFFGPGTRLTVL.

This clone was seen a handful of times. The rearrangement uses TRBV19 and TRBJ1-2; 9 bases are shared with TRBD1. This CDR3 has 13 amino acids. CDR1 and CDR2 from the germline V gene are LNHDA and SQIVND (reference sequence). Germline trimming cut 6 bases from V and 7 bases from J; bases unmatched to any gene: 6. In DNA form, the CDR3 reads TGTGCCAGTAGGCCACAGGGGGCGTTTGGCTACACCTTC. Translation: CASRPQGAFGYTF.

This rearrangement joins TRBV7-9 to TRBJ2-5, with 8 bases fitting TRBD1. Germline CDR1 and CDR2: SEHNR and FQNEAQ (reference sequence). V was pared by 5 bases and J by 5 bases, with 7 bases of the junction left unmatched. This CDR3 comprises 14 residues. CDR3 sequence (DNA): TGTGCCAGCAGCGCGACAGGGGTTGGCGAGACCCAGTACTTC. Its translation is CASSATGVGETQYF. Together with reference TRBV7-9 and TRBJ2-5, the CDR3 gives the full variable domain: DTGVSQNPRHKITKRGQNVTFRCDPISEHNRLYWYRQTLGQGPEFLTYFQNEAQLEKSRLLSDRFSAERPKGSFSTLEIQRTEQGDSAMYLCASSATGVGETQYFGPGTRLLVL.

This clone was found once. The chain couples TRBV6-5 to TRBJ2-1, with a possible D match to TRBD1 (6 bases). The V end lost 5 bases, the J end lost 6 bases, and 17 bases lay between the germline ends. CDR3 size: 15 residues. Germline CDR1 and CDR2: MNHEY and SVGAGI. As DNA, the CDR3 is TGTGCCAGCAGTCCCAAGAACAGGGTTGGCAATGAGCAGTTCTTC. Translated, it gives CASSPKNRVGNEQFF.

The chain is built from TRBV2 and TRBJ2-7; TRBD1 might be the D (5 bases). Germline loops: CDR1 SNHLY, CDR2 FYNNEI. CDR3 size: 15 residues. The V end lost 10 bases, the J end lost 4 bases, and 23 bases lay between the germline ends. The CDR3 nucleotides read TGTGCCACTGCGCCGGACACGCCGCGACTGTACGAGCAGTACTTC. This encodes CATAPDTPRLYEQYF.